This TCR beta chain was retrieved from a study of blood T cell repertoires in COVID-19. In the study overall: Acute and convalescent COVID-19 specimens originated in the United States, Italy and Spain. Sources were T cells, B-cell-depleted T cells, or PBMCs; the material itself was cDNA or gDNA.

Sequencing was performed with immunoSEQ multiplex PCR; in TCRdb, only in-frame clones are kept and a portion is missing. The table lists around 240,000 clones, 65% to 90% of them singletons. Germline CDR1 SGHNT, CDR2 YYREEE (reference sequence). The CDR3 runs to 14 residues. V gave up 6 bases and J gave up 2 bases; unmatched junction bases: 4. This clone was observed a handful of times. Sequenced input: peripheral blood. V and J are TRBV5-4 and TRBJ1-2; 10 bases are shared with TRBD1. The source is a woman between 50 and 59 years old with acute or convalescent COVID-19. The CDR3 loop reads CASTRTGGNYGYTF. The CDR3 DNA is TGTGCCAGCACCCGGACAGGGGGGAACTATGGCTACACCTTC. Together with reference TRBV5-4 and TRBJ1-2, the CDR3 gives the full variable domain: ETGVTQSPTHLIKTRGQQVTLRCSSQSGHNTVSWYQQALGQGPQFIFQYYREEENGRGNFPPRFSGLQFPNYSSELNVNALELDDSALYLCASTRTGGNYGYTFGSGTRLTVV.